Sequencing of this T cell receptor beta chain was carried out in a study of tumor and adjacent non-tumor tissue in lung cancer. On the study more broadly: Histology: 12 adenocarcinoma, 2 squamous cell carcinoma, 1 small cell lung cancer.

CDR3 length: 17 amino acids. CDR1 is MNHNS and CDR2 is SASEGT in the germline V gene. Study-wide points: In normal lung, the top 100 clones were significantly more dominant than in tumor. Shorter survival was associated with higher TCR diversity in tumors.

The library came from three nested PCR rounds adapted from ARM-PCR protocols. TCRdb fed the multiplex PCR reads into MiXCR, producing one record per CDR3 protein. This table has fewer than 120,000 distinct CDR3 sequences, approximately 87% appearing once. Concerning this clonotype itself: As yet, its antigen is unknown. One end of the junction varies from germline; a read error may be responsible.

The template was RNA from unsorted bulk tissue. The sequence derives from a man aged 65-85 years with non-small cell lung cancer. V is TRBV6-1 and J is TRBJ2-1; no definite D call. Material for sequencing was lung tumor tissue. The CDR3 spells CASTNIGSHGLVDEQFF. The CDR3 DNA follows: TGTGCTAGCACGAATATCGGGTCGCACGGATTGGTCGATGAGCAGTTCTTC.